This T cell receptor (beta chain) was identified in a study of blood T cells in healthy people across ages. Together with a sample-barcoded 5' primer, a J-beta primer mix was included in a second PCR lasting roughly 6 to 12 cycles. Every sample returned 2.5 million or more CDR3-containing paired-end reads. From the 5' RACE reads, TCRdb called clonotypes with MiXCR, one entry per CDR3 protein. The sample has hundreds of thousands of distinct CDR3 sequences; roughly 44% are singletons. Notes on the study in general: Long-lived donors had more naive CD4+ cells and higher diversity than aged donors.

PBMCs, at least 6 million per sample, were isolated. A word on this clonotype: Its target is unknown. Being one base from a much bigger clone, this may be a read error.

The V segment lost 5 bases and the J segment 4 bases; nucleotides outside the gene matches: 6. The CDR3 runs 14 residues. The specimen sequenced was blood. The rearrangement uses TRBV12-3 or TRBV12-4 and TRBJ1-2; 8 nucleotides align to TRBD1. The TCR was taken from a man in his 60s in good health. The CDR3, as DNA: TGTGCCAGCAGTCGGAGACAGGGGTTCTATGGCTACACCTTC. It yields the protein CASSRRQGFYGYTF.